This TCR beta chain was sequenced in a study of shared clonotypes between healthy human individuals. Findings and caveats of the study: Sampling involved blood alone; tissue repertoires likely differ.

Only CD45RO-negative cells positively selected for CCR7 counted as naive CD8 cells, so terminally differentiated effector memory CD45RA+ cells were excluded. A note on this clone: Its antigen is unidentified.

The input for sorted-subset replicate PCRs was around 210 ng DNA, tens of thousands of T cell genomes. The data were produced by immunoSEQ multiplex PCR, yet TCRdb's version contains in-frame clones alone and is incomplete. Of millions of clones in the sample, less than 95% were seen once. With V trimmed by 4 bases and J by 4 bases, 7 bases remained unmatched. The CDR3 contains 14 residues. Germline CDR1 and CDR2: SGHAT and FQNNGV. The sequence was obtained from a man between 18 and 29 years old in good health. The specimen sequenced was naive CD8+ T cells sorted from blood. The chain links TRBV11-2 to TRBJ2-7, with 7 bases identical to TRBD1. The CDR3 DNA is TGTGCCAGCAGCTGGAATACAGGGGAATACGAGCAGTACTTC. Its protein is CASSWNTGEYEQYF.